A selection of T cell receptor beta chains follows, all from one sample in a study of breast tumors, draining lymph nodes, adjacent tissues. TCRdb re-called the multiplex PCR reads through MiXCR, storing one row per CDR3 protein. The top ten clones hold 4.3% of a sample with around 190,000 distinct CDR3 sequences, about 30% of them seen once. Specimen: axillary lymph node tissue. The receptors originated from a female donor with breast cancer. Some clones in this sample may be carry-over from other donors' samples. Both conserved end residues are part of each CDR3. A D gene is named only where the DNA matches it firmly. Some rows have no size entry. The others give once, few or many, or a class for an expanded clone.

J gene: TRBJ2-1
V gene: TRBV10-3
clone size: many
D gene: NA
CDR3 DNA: TGTGCCATCAGTGAGGGATGGCTCCGGGGAAGCAATGAGCAGTTCTTC
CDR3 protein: CAISEGWLRGSNEQFF

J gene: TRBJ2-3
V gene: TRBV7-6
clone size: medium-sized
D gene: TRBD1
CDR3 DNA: TGTGCCAGCAGTAAGGGACAGCACACAGATACGCAGTATTTT
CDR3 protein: CASSKGQHTDTQYF

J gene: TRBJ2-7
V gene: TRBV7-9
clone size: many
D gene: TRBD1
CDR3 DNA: TGTGCCAGCAGCTTTCCTCACACAGGGGTCCGCGACGAGCAGTACTTC
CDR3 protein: CASSFPHTGVRDEQYF

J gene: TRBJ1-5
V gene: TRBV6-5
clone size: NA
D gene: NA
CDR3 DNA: TGTGCCAGCAGTCACTCTCCAGGCGGAGGCCGACATTTT
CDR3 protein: CASSHSPGGGRHF

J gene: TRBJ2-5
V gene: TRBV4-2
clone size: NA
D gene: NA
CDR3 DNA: TGTGCCAGCAGCCCTGGATACCAAGAGACCCAGTACTTC
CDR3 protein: CASSPGYQETQYF

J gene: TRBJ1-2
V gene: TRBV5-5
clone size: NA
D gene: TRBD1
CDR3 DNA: TGTGCCAGCAGACCACAGGGGGCTGTCGGTGGCTACACCTTC
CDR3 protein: CASRPQGAVGGYTF

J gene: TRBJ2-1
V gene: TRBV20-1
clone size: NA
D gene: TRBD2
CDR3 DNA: TGCAGTGCTAGAGAACTAGCGGGAGGACCCTCCTACAATGAGCAGTTCTTC
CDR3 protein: CSARELAGGPSYNEQFF

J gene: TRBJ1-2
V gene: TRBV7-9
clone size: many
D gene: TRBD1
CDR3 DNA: TGTGCCAGCAGCTTAGGGCAGGGGGCTAGGTATGGCTACACCTTC
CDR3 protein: CASSLGQGARYGYTF

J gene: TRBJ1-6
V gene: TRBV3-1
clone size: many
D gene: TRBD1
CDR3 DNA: TGTGCCAGCAGCCAACAAAGGACAGGGGACATATATTCACCCCTCCACTTT
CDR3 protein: CASSQQRTGDIYSPLHF

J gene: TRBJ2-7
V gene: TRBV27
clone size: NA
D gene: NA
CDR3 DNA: TGTGCCAGCAGTTTATCGTACAGGGAAGGCGAGCAGTACTTC
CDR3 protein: CASSLSYREGEQYF

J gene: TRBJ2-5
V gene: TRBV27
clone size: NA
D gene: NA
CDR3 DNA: TGTGCCAGCAGTTTGTATAGGGGCGGAAGGGAGACCCAGTACTTC
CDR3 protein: CASSLYRGGRETQYF

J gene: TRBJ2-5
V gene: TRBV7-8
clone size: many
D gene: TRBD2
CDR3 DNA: TGTGCCAGCAGCCTTGGGACTAGCGGGGAATTCCAAGAGACCCAGTACTTC
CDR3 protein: CASSLGTSGEFQETQYF

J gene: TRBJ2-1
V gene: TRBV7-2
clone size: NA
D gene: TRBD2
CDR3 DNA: TGTGCCAGCAGCAAACTAGCGGGGGATAAGCAGTTCTTC
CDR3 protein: CASSKLAGDKQFF

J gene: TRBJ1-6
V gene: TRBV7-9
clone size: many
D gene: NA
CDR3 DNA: TGTGCCAGCAGCCGGGAGGGGGTACAATCACCCCTCCACTTT
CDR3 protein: CASSREGVQSPLHF

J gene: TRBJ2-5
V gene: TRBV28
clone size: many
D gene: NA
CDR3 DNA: TGTGCCAGCAGTTTGGAGCTGCAAGAGACCCAGTACTTC
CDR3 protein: CASSLELQETQYF

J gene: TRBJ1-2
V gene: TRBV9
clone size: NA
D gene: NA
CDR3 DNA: TGTGCCAGCAGCTCTCGTTTGGCGGGACTGGGCCCTGCCTACACCTTC
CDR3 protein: CASSSRLAGLGPAYTF

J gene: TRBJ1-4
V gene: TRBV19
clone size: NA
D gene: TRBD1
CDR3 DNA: TGTGCCAGTAGTGCCAACAGGGGGCAGACTCCTACGACTAATGAAAAACTGTTTTTT
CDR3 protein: CASSANRGQTPTTNEKLFF

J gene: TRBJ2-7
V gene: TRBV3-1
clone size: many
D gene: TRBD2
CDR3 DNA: TGTGCCAGCAGCCAAAGGGAGGGGTTCGAGCAGTACTTC
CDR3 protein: CASSQREGFEQYF

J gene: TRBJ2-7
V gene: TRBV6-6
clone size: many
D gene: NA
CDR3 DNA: TGTGCCACCCACAGGAGCTCCTACGAGCAGTACTTC
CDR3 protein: CATHRSSYEQYF

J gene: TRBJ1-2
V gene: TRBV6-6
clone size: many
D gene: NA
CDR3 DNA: TGTGCCAGCAGTTTGGACAGCGTTGGCTATGGCTACACCTTC
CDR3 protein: CASSLDSVGYGYTF

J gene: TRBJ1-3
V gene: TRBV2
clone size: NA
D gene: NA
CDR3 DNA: TGTGCCAGCAGTGCTAGAGATAGCGGGGCTAGGGGAAACACCATATATTTT
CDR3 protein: CASSARDSGARGNTIYF

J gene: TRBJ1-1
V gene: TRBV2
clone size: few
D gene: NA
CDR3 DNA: TGTGCCAGTACAGGGTCTGAAACTGAAGCTTTCTTT
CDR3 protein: CASTGSETEAFF

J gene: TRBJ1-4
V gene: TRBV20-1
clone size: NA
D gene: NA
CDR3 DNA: TGCAGTGCTAGAGAGGGGGCGCTGCACCGAAATGAAAAACTGTTTTTT
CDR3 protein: CSAREGALHRNEKLFF

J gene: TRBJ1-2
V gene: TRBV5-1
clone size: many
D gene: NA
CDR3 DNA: TGCGCCAGCAGCTTCGAGGGGGGAAACTATGGCTACACCTTC
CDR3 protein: CASSFEGGNYGYTF

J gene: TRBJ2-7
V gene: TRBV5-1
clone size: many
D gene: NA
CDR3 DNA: TGCGCCAGCAGCTTGTTAACAGGAGCTGACTCCTACGAGCAGTACTTC
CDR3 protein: CASSLLTGADSYEQYF

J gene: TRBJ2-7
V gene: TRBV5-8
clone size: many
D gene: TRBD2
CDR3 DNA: TGTGCCAGCTGCCAGCGGACTAGCGATTACGAGCAGTACTTC
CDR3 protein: CASCQRTSDYEQYF

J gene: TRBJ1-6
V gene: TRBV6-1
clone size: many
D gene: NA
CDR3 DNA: TGTGCCAGCGAGTCGGCAAATTTTAATTCACCCCTCCACTTT
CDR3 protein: CASESANFNSPLHF

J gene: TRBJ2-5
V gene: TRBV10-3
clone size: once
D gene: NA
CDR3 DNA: TGTGCCATCAGTGACCCGCTCCGGGACCAACCTCCTCAAGAGACCCAGTACTTC
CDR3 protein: CAISDPLRDQPPQETQYF

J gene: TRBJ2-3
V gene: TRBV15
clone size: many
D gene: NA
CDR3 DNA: TGTGCCACCAGCCGAAGAAGGGCGGGGAGCACAGATACGCAGTATTTT
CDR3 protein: CATSRRRAGSTDTQYF

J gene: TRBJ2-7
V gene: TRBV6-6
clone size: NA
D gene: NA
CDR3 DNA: TGTGCCAGCAGTCACTTAGGGGGCTACGAGCAGTACTTC
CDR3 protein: CASSHLGGYEQYF

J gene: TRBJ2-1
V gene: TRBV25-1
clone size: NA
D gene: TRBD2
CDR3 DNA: TGTGCCAGCAGTCCCGCTAGCGGGATGAGCTACAATGAGCAGTTCTTC
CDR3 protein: CASSPASGMSYNEQFF

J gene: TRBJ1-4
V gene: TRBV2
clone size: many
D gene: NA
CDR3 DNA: TGTGCCAGCAGTGAACGACAGTTTAATGAAAAACTGTTTTTT
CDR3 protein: CASSERQFNEKLFF

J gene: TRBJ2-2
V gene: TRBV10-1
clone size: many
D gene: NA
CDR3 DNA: TGCGCCAGCATGGAATCGGGTCGGGCCGGGGAGCTGTTTTTT
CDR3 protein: CASMESGRAGELFF

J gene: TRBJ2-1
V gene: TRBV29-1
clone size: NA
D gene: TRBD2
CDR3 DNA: TGCAGCGTTGAAGTAGCGGGAAATGAGCAGTTCTTC
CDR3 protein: CSVEVAGNEQFF

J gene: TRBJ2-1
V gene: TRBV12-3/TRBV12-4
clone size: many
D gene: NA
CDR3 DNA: TGTGCCAGCAGTTTGGCAGGGCTAAATGAGCAGTTCTTC
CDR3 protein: CASSLAGLNEQFF

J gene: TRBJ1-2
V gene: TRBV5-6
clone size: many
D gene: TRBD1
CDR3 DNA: TGTGCCAGCAGCTTCCCCGGGACAGGGACCGGTGGCTACACCTTC
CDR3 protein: CASSFPGTGTGGYTF

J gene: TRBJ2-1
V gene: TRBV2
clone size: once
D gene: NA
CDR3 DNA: TGTGCCAGCAGAGAACAGGGTGCCTACAATGAGCAGTTCTTC
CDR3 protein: CASREQGAYNEQFF

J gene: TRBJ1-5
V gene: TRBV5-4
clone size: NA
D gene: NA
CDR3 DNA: TGTGCCAGCAGGACCGGTAGCAATCAGCCCCAGCATTTT
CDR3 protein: CASRTGSNQPQHF

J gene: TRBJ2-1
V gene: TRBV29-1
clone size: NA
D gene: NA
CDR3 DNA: TGCAGCGTTGAATTGGGGGTACGGTTCTTC
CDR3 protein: CSVELGVRFF

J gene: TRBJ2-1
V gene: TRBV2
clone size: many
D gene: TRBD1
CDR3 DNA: TGTGCCAGCAGCCGACAGGGGCGGTGGGACAATGAGCAGTTCTTC
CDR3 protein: CASSRQGRWDNEQFF

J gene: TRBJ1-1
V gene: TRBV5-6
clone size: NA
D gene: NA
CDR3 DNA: TGTGCCAGCAGCCGGATGCAGAACACTGAAGCTTTCTTT
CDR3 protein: CASSRMQNTEAFF

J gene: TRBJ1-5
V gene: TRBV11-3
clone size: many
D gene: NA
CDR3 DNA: TGTGCCAGCAGCTTATTCCGTAATCAGCCCCAGCATTTT
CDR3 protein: CASSLFRNQPQHF

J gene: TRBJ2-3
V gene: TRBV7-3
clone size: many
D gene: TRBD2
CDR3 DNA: TGTGCCAGCAGCCCCCTAGCGGGTATCACAGATACGCAGTATTTT
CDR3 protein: CASSPLAGITDTQYF

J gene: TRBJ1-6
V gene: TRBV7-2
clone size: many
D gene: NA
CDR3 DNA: TGTGCCAGCAGCCTCCAGGGCAACGGCAATTCACCCCTCCACTTT
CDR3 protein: CASSLQGNGNSPLHF

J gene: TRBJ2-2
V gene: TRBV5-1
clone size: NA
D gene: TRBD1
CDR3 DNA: TGCGCCAGCAGCTTCGGGACAGGCGCTACCGGGGAGCTGTTTTTT
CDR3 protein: CASSFGTGATGELFF